These 22 T cell receptor beta chains came from one sample sequenced in a study of T cells in Graves' hyperthyroidism and ophthalmopathy. Using RNA transcripts as the source, TCR beta CDR3 regions were amplified. The HTBI set primed first-round TCR CDR3 RT-PCR. MiXCR, applied by TCRdb to the multiplex PCR reads, yields one record per CDR3 protein. There are roughly 720,000 distinct CDR3 sequences in the sample; roughly 17% occur only once, and about 16% lies in the top ten. The sequenced sample was blood. All receptors come from a man between 50 and 59 years old with Graves' hyperthyroidism.

The gene calls are TRBV5-1 and TRBJ2-5, with D perhaps TRBD1 (6 bases). Germline loops: CDR1 SGHRS, CDR2 YFSETQ. The CDR3 covers 15 residues. The V and J ends lost 3 bases and 2 bases respectively, with 14 bases between them. CDR3 nucleotide sequence: TGCGCCAGCAGCTCACAGGGAAGGTGGCAAGAGACCCAGTACTTC. Translation gives CASSSQGRWQETQYF.

As to this clonotype: Compared with germline, one end of the junction differs, possibly owing to a read error. The chain employs TRBV4-1 and TRBJ2-5; D could derive from TRBD1 or TRBD2 (5 bases each). This CDR3 contains 14 residues. CDR1 MGHRA and CDR2 YSYEKL come from the germline V gene. The CDR3 loop reads CASSDGTAQETRYF. For the CDR3, the DNA is TGCGCCAGCAGCGATGGGACGGCCCAAGAGACCCGGTACTTC.

This clonotype was seen repeatedly, ten times or more. The chain couples TRBV27 to TRBJ2-3; D is ambiguous. This CDR3 is built from 14 residues. Trimming stripped 6 bases from V and 2 bases from J, with 12 bases between. CDR1 is MNHEY and CDR2 is SMNVEV in the germline V gene (reference sequence). This CDR3 reads CASSRRTHTDTQYF. CDR3 bases: TGTGCCAGCAGCAGACGGACCCACACAGATACGCAGTATTTT.

This clonotype has a count of ten or more. The chain is built from TRBV13 and TRBJ1-1, with TRBD1 matching 8 bases. Trimming at V came to 5 bases and at J to 1 base, leaving 3 bases not matched to a gene. Germline V lookup: CDR1 PRHDT, CDR2 FYEKMQ (reference sequence). The CDR3 loop spans 14 amino acids. The CDR3 DNA reads TGTGCCAGCAGCGCACAGGGGGAGAACACTGAAGCTTTCTTT. Its protein is CASSAQGENTEAFF. Full variable domain (outside the CDR3, taken from reference TRBV13 and TRBJ1-1): AAGVIQSPRHLIKEKRETATLKCYPIPRHDTVYWYQQGPGQDPQFLISFYEKMQSDKGSIPDRFSAQQFSDYHSELNMSSLELGDSALYFCASSAQGENTEAFFGQGTRLTVV.

The chain uses TRBV6-1 and TRBJ1-1; possible D gene TRBD1, 6 bases. The V gene lost 6 bases and the J gene lost 1 base, with 15 bases spanning the gap. Germline V gives CDR1 MNHNS, CDR2 SASEGT. The CDR3 contains 15 residues. The CDR3 sequence is CASRQFGQKNTEAFF. The CDR3 region has the DNA TGTGCCAGCAGACAATTTGGACAGAAGAACACTGAAGCTTTCTTT.

This clonotype was seen repeatedly, ten times or more. The genes are TRBV12-3 or TRBV12-4 and TRBJ2-7, with D unclear. The CDR3 covers 14 residues. V dropped 1 base and J dropped 1 base, with 8 bases sitting between them. The CDR3 sequence is CASSLVPESYEQYF. CDR3 sequence (DNA): TGTGCCAGCAGTTTAGTACCTGAGTCCTACGAGCAGTACTTC.

This clonotype was counted only a few times. The chain links TRBV29-1 to TRBJ1-4, with a possible D match to TRBD1 (6 bases). The CDR3 is 13 residues long. V was pared by 6 bases and J by 5 bases, with 13 bases between. Germline CDR1 SQVTM, CDR2 ANQGSEA. In DNA, the CDR3 is TGCAGCGTCGTGACAGGATTCAATGAAAAACTGTTTTTT. It is translated as CSVVTGFNEKLFF.

The table lists this clonotype with a few counts. This chain joins TRBV24-1 and TRBJ2-1; D may be TRBD1 (6 bases). Trimming left V 3 bases short and J 10 bases short, with 21 bases between. Germline CDR1 and CDR2: KGHDR and SFDVKD. The CDR3 is 16 amino acids. CDR3 sequence reads: CATSDPRQVSRSEQFF. The CDR3 DNA is TGTGCCACCAGTGATCCACGACAGGTTTCCCGCAGCGAGCAGTTCTTC.

The V gene is TRBV11-2, the J gene TRBJ2-7; a possible D gene is TRBD1 (6 bases). Germline CDR1 and CDR2: SGHAT and FQNNGV. This CDR3 region has 15 residues. V shed 4 bases and J shed 4 bases, with 17 bases lying between them. The CDR3 sequence is CASSSLGGLGYEQYF. In nucleotides, the CDR3 is TGTGCCAGCAGCTCCCTAGGGGGTTTGGGATACGAGCAGTACTTC.

This clonotype was seen ten or more times. V and J are TRBV28 and TRBJ2-3; 7 nucleotides agree with TRBD2. There are 14 residues in the CDR3. J gave up 1 base and V 5 bases, and 3 bases lay outside the gene matches. Per the germline V gene, CDR1 is MDHEN and CDR2 is SYDVKM. Written as DNA, the CDR3 is TGTGCCAGCAGTCGGGCGGGAGGCACAGATACGCAGTATTTT. Protein: CASSRAGGTDTQYF. Combining the CDR3 with reference TRBV28 and TRBJ2-3 gives the whole variable domain DVKVTQSSRYLVKRTGEKVFLECVQDMDHENMFWYRQDPGLGLRLIYFSYDVKMKEKGDIPEGYSVSREKKERFSLILESASTNQTSMYLCASSRAGGTDTQYFGPGTRLTVL.

The J gene is TRBJ2-1, the V gene TRBV28; possibly TRBD1 for D (6 bases). Looked up from germline, CDR1 is MDHEN and CDR2 is SYDVKM. This CDR3 is 14 amino acids long. The ends were cut back, 2 bases at V and 5 bases at J, with 10 bases in the middle. The CDR3: CASSLGTPNNEQFF. The CDR3, as DNA: TGTGCCAGCAGTTTAGGGACACCTAACAATGAGCAGTTCTTC.

This clonotype was observed at least ten times. This chain uses TRBV11-2 with TRBJ2-5; 7 nucleotides align to TRBD2. CDR1 is SGHAT, CDR2 FQNNGV, per germline. Losses at the gene ends were 5 bases for V and 3 bases for J; bases not matched to a gene: 3. This CDR3 has 13 amino acids. In DNA form, the CDR3 reads TGTGCCAGCAGCCAAGCGGGGAAAGAGACCCAGTACTTC. This gives the protein CASSQAGKETQYF.

The chain combines TRBV18 with TRBJ2-1; 12 bases are a match to TRBD2. The V and J ends lost 1 base and 8 bases, in that order; junction bases with no gene match: 12. CDR3 size: 18 residues. Germline assignment: CDR1 KGHSH and CDR2 LQKENI. In DNA, the CDR3 is TGTGCCAGCTCACCACGGTCTAGCGGGAGGGCCGCTGTGCATGAGCAGTTCTTC. It translates to CASSPRSSGRAAVHEQFF.

This clonotype has at least ten counts. The J gene is TRBJ2-6, the V gene TRBV30; 9 nucleotides align to TRBD1. J lost 0 bases, V lost 5 bases, and 8 bases had no gene match. The CDR3 spans 17 residues. The germline CDR1 and CDR2 sequences are GTSNPN and SVGIG (reference sequence). The CDR3 DNA sequence: TGTGCCTGGTACAGGGGGCGGGTTAACTCTGGGGCCAACGTCCTGACTTTC. Translation: CAWYRGRVNSGANVLTF.

This clonotype was detected many times. The chain employs TRBV9 and TRBJ1-5; a possible D gene is TRBD1 (6 bases). V lost 3 bases and J lost 4, with 11 bases in between. The CDR3 runs 14 residues. Germline-derived CDR1 and CDR2 are SGDLS and YYNGEE. Here the CDR3 DNA reads TGTGCCAGCAGCGGAGGGGGGCGGAATCAGCCCCAGCATTTT. Translation: CASSGGGRNQPQHF.

The gene calls are TRBV29-1 and TRBJ2-2; the D gene is possibly TRBD2 (6 bases). Trimming cost V 2 bases and J 4 bases, with 8 bases left between them. This CDR3 region has 13 residues. Germline-derived CDR1 and CDR2 are SQVTM and ANQGSEA. CDR3 sequence (DNA): TGCAGCGTTGAATTCGGGGGCACCGGGGAGCTGTTTTTT. It codes for CSVEFGGTGELFF.

The genes are TRBV20-1 and TRBJ2-7; D remains unclear. Germline V gives CDR1 DFQATT, CDR2 SNEGSKA (reference sequence). The CDR3 is 15 amino acids. Trimming cost V 4 bases and J 7 bases, with 23 bases left between them. CDR3 bases: TGCAGTGCTATTAACTCCGCGACAAGGGTTGGGGAGCAGTACTTC. It translates to CSAINSATRVGEQYF.

This chain links TRBV9 with TRBJ2-1; possibly TRBD1 for D (5 bases). Germline V gives CDR1 SGDLS, CDR2 YYNGEE. The CDR3 length is 15 residues. The V end lost 1 base, the J end lost 4 bases, and 12 bases lay between the germline ends. The CDR3, as DNA: TGTGCCAGCAGCGTACAGGACAACCCTTACAATGAGCAGTTCTTC. It encodes CASSVQDNPYNEQFF.

This clonotype was found many times. This chain uses TRBV10-2 with TRBJ2-7, with 9 bases aligning to TRBD1. The CDR3 runs 16 residues. After removal of 6 bases from V and 0 bases from J, the junction contained 9 bases not matched to a gene. Germline CDR1 is WSHSY and CDR2 is SAAADI. Here the CDR3 reads CASRGYRGQGSYEQYF. CDR3 nucleotides: TGCGCCAGCAGGGGGTATCGGGGACAGGGCTCCTACGAGCAGTACTTC.

This clonotype appeared many times. This chain uses TRBV18 with TRBJ1-4; the match to TRBD1 covers 9 bases. CDR3 length equals 14 residues. The junction had 4 bases not matched to a gene; V was cut back by 5 bases and J by 6 bases. Germline-derived CDR1 and CDR2 are KGHSH and LQKENI. As DNA, the CDR3 is TGTGCCAGCTCATCACAGGGGGCATATGAAAAACTGTTTTTT. Amino acids: CASSSQGAYEKLFF.

This clonotype came up many times. The V and J genes are TRBV2 and TRBJ1-2; D not certain. V was pared by 5 bases and J by 6 bases, with 16 bases between. Germline CDR1 reads SNHLY; CDR2 reads FYNNEI. The CDR3 totals 14 residues. CDR3 protein: CASSRNRESDGYTF. CDR3 DNA sequence: TGTGCCAGCAGTCGCAACCGGGAATCCGATGGCTACACCTTC.

Notes on this clonotype: A single base separates this from a much larger clone, so it may be a read error. The V gene is TRBV6-1, the J gene TRBJ2-6; TRBD1 is a possible D gene (6 bases). This CDR3 comprises 15 residues. CDR1 MNHNS and CDR2 SASEGT come from the germline V gene. CDR3 in DNA: TGTGCCAGCAGTGAAAGGTCTGAAGGGGGCAACGTCCTGACTTTC. Amino acid sequence: CASSERSEGGNVLTF.